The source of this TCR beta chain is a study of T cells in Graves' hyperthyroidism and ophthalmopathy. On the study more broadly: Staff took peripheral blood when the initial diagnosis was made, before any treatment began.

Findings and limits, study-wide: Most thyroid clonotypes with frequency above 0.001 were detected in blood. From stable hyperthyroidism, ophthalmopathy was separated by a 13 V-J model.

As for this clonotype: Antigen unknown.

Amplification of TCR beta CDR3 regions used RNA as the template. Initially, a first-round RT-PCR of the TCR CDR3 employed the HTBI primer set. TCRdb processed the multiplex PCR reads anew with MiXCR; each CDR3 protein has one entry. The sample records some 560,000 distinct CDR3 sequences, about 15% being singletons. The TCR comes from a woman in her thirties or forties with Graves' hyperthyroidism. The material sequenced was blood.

CDR3 nucleotide sequence: TGCGCCAGCAGCTTGGGGCAGATTGGGGCAGATACGCAGTATTTT. Protein: CASSLGQIGADTQYF. This chain connects TRBV5-1 to TRBJ2-3; D remains ambiguous. The germline V and J ends were trimmed by 0 bases and 4 bases, with 12 bases remaining between them. Germline loops: CDR1 SGHRS, CDR2 YFSETQ. The CDR3 runs 15 residues.